This paragraph covers one T cell receptor (beta chain) sequence. TCR beta CDR3 regions were amplified from RNA transcripts. The HTBI set primed first-round TCR CDR3 RT-PCR. TCRdb redid the calling of the multiplex PCR reads with MiXCR, one entry per CDR3 protein. This table has roughly 740,000 distinct CDR3 sequences, about 16% appearing once. This sample was taken from a study of T cells in Graves' hyperthyroidism and ophthalmopathy. With 5 bases clipped from V and 0 bases from J, the junction kept 10 bases outside the gene matches. This CDR3 region has 18 residues. Those patients with uncontrolled infection, other autoimmune disease, pregnancy or lactation were excluded.

The chain combines TRBV12-3 or TRBV12-4 with TRBJ2-6; 7 nucleotides line up with TRBD1. The receptor's source is a man aged 18 to 35 with Graves' hyperthyroidism. Sequencing input: blood. CDR3 in amino acids: CASSRLTGSGSGANVLTF. The CDR3 DNA sequence: TGTGCCAGCAGTAGGTTGACAGGGAGTGGCTCTGGGGCCAACGTCCTGACTTTC.